Listed below are T cell receptor beta chains from one sample, sequenced in a study of blood T cell repertoires in COVID-19. The assay was immunoSEQ multiplex PCR, and TCRdb's table has in-frame clones only and misses some. The profile shows hundreds of thousands of clones, about 87% of them singletons. Sequenced input: peripheral blood. These TCRs come from a woman aged 50 to 60 with COVID-19, enrolled during active disease. Both conserved end residues are part of each CDR3. A D gene is named only where the DNA matches it firmly. Size is omitted from some rows. Given values are once, few, many or a class for expanded clones.

CDR3nt	CDR3aa	d_gene	v_gene	j_gene	abundance
TGTGCCAGCAGTGCCGGACAGAAGTATGAAAAACTGTTTTTT	CASSAGQKYEKLFF	-	TRBV2	TRBJ1-4	-
TGTGCCAGCAGCCAAGGCTCGGGTCGCGAAATTTCACCCCTCCACTTT	CASSQGSGREISPLHF	-	TRBV4-2	TRBJ1-6	-
TGTGCCAGCAGCCTACTAGCACCACAAGGGGTTAATGAGCAGTTCTTC	CASSLLAPQGVNEQFF	-	TRBV3-1/TRBV3-2	TRBJ2-1	-
TGCGCCAGCAGCCAAGATCCCTATGACAGGGCCCCATCTGGGGCCAACGTCCTGACTTTC	CASSQDPYDRAPSGANVLTF	TRBD1	TRBV4-1	TRBJ2-6	-
TGTGCCAGTAGTATCGGACTAGCGGGAGAAGGTGAGACCCAGTACTTC	CASSIGLAGEGETQYF	TRBD2	TRBV19	TRBJ2-5	-
TGTGCCAGCAGCTTAGCTTCTAGCGGGAACAATGAGCAGTTCTTC	CASSLASSGNNEQFF	TRBD2	TRBV7-7	TRBJ2-1	few
TGTGCCAGTAGTATAGATTCGAGCTCTGGAAACACCATATATTTT	CASSIDSSSGNTIYF	-	TRBV19	TRBJ1-3	-
TGTGCCAGCAGATCTAGAACAGGGGGCAATCAGCCCCAGCATTTT	CASRSRTGGNQPQHF	TRBD1	TRBV27	TRBJ1-5	-
TGTGCCATCGGCCAGGGGGCAACTAATGAAAAACTGTTTTTT	CAIGQGATNEKLFF	TRBD1	TRBV10-3	TRBJ1-4	once
TGTGCCAGCAGCTTTGGCGGCAGCGGGAGTCTATCCTACGAGCAGTACTTC	CASSFGGSGSLSYEQYF	TRBD2	TRBV5-4	TRBJ2-7	-
TGTGCCAGCAGTCCCGGACTAGCGGTTAATGAGCAGTTCTTC	CASSPGLAVNEQFF	TRBD2	TRBV27	TRBJ2-1	-
TGCGCCAGCAGCATCGACAGGGTCTACGAGCAGTACTTC	CASSIDRVYEQYF	TRBD1	TRBV5-1	TRBJ2-7	once
TGTGCCAGCAGTTTACAGATGGGACTCATAAATGAAAAACTGTTTTTT	CASSLQMGLINEKLFF	-	TRBV27	TRBJ1-4	few
TGTGCCAGCAGCTCAAATGAGCACACTGAAGCTTTCTTT	CASSSNEHTEAFF	-	TRBV11-2	TRBJ1-1	once
TGCGCCAGCAGCCTGCAATACCTGACTAGCGGCACAGATACGCAGTATTTT	CASSLQYLTSGTDTQYF	TRBD2	TRBV4-3	TRBJ2-3	-
TGTGCCAGCAGCGAGGGCGGTAGTTTCACTGAAGCTTTCTTT	CASSEGGSFTEAFF	-	TRBV25-1	TRBJ1-1	-
TGTGCCAGCAGTGCCTCTACCGGACAGGGGACCTACGAGCAGTACTTC	CASSASTGQGTYEQYF	TRBD1	TRBV25-1	TRBJ2-7	once
TGTGCCAGCAGCGTCGGACAGAATCAGCCCCAGCATTTT	CASSVGQNQPQHF	-	TRBV5-4	TRBJ1-5	-
TGCGCCAGCAGCTTACCACTAGCGGGGGGTAATGAGCAGTTCTTC	CASSLPLAGGNEQFF	TRBD2	TRBV5-1	TRBJ2-1	-
TGTGCCAGCAGCGCACGATCTACAGATAATTCACCCCTCCACTTT	CASSARSTDNSPLHF	-	TRBV9	TRBJ1-6	-
TGTGCCACCAGTCACAGGGTCGTTCAGCCCCAGCATTTT	CATSHRVVQPQHF	-	TRBV15	TRBJ1-5	-
TGTGCCAGCAGCCTCGACAGGGATGCTGGCTACACCTTC	CASSLDRDAGYTF	TRBD1	TRBV6-5	TRBJ1-2	-
TGCAGTGCGTCTAGCCATGAGCAGTTCTTC	CSASSHEQFF	-	TRBV20-1	TRBJ2-1	-
TGTGCCAGCAGCACAGACCAGGGGGCAGATACGCAGTATTTT	CASSTDQGADTQYF	TRBD1	TRBV11-3	TRBJ2-3	-
TGTGCCAGCAAAGGACAGGGGACGAACACTGAAGCTTTCTTT	CASKGQGTNTEAFF	TRBD1	TRBV11-3	TRBJ1-1	once
TGTGCCAGCAGCACCGCAGGGAGGGGAAGAACCGACTACGAGCAGTACTTC	CASSTAGRGRTDYEQYF	-	TRBV21-1	TRBJ2-7	-
TGTGCCAGCAGCTTAGCGGGCGCCCTAGAGACCCAGTACTTC	CASSLAGALETQYF	-	TRBV7-2	TRBJ2-5	-
TGTGCCAGCAGCCTGAGGAGGCAGATGAACACTGAAGCTTTCTTT	CASSLRRQMNTEAFF	-	TRBV7-2	TRBJ1-1	-
TGTGCCACCAGTGATACTGAGAAACAGGGGGCTGTTGGGGCCAACGTCCTGACTTTC	CATSDTEKQGAVGANVLTF	TRBD1	TRBV24-1	TRBJ2-6	-
TGTGCCAGCAAATCCTACCGGGACAGCCACACTGAAGCTTTCTTT	CASKSYRDSHTEAFF	TRBD1	TRBV27	TRBJ1-1	-
TGTGCCAGCAGCCCCTTAGACAGCTCTGGAAACACCATATATTTT	CASSPLDSSGNTIYF	-	TRBV6-5	TRBJ1-3	-
TGCGCCAGCTGGGACAGGGGGAGCGGGGAGCTGTTTTTT	CASWDRGSGELFF	TRBD1	TRBV10-2	TRBJ2-2	-
TGTGCCAGTAGTATCACTCCCCTGGAGCAGTTCTTC	CASSITPLEQFF	-	TRBV19	TRBJ2-1	-
TGTGCCTGGAAGAGGAGGGACCGAGGAGGGACCCAGTACTTC	CAWKRRDRGGTQYF	-	TRBV30	TRBJ2-5	-
TGTGCCAGCAGCCAAGCTTTAGGGACATCAAGCTCCTATAATTCACCCCTCCACTTT	CASSQALGTSSSYNSPLHF	-	TRBV3-1/TRBV3-2	TRBJ1-6	-
TGTGCCAGCACCCCCGGGTTTCATGAAAAACTGTTTTTT	CASTPGFHEKLFF	-	TRBV12-3/TRBV12-4	TRBJ1-4	-
TGTGCCAGCAGCCCACAGGGGGGGCCGAACACTGAAGCTTTCTTT	CASSPQGGPNTEAFF	TRBD1	TRBV7-9	TRBJ1-1	-
TGTGCCAGCAGCCAGGACCCGGGACAGGGTTATGGCTACACCTTC	CASSQDPGQGYGYTF	TRBD1	TRBV3-1/TRBV3-2	TRBJ1-2	-
TGTGCCAGCAGCATACAATCTAGCGGGAGGGCACACGAGCAGTACTTC	CASSIQSSGRAHEQYF	TRBD2	TRBV5-4	TRBJ2-7	-
TGCAGTGCAACTAGCCTCAATGAGCAGTTCTTC	CSATSLNEQFF	-	TRBV20-1	TRBJ2-1	-
TGTGCCAGCAGCCTCGTTTACGGGGATGGCACTGAAGCTTTCTTT	CASSLVYGDGTEAFF	-	TRBV5-6	TRBJ1-1	-
TGTGCCAGCAGCCCATTAGGGGCCTGGAACACTGAAGCTTTCTTT	CASSPLGAWNTEAFF	-	TRBV7-9	TRBJ1-1	few
TGCGCCAGCAGCCAAGGGACTAGCGGGCCGGATACGCAGTATTTT	CASSQGTSGPDTQYF	TRBD2	TRBV4-3	TRBJ2-3	-
TGTGCCAGCAACCTCTCTCCGGGACAGGGGAGAGGCTACACCTTC	CASNLSPGQGRGYTF	TRBD1	TRBV6-5	TRBJ1-2	-
TGTGCCAGCAGTCGGAGGGGGCGGGACTATGGCTACACCTTC	CASSRRGRDYGYTF	TRBD1	TRBV5-4	TRBJ1-2	-
TGTGCCAGCAGCACACAGGGCAACACTGAAGCTTTCTTT	CASSTQGNTEAFF	-	TRBV6-5	TRBJ1-1	once
TGTGCCAGCTCACCACCCCCGGGACAGATTATCTCTGGGGCCAACGTCCTGACTTTC	CASSPPPGQIISGANVLTF	TRBD1	TRBV18	TRBJ2-6	-
TGTGCCAGCAGTGAGGTTCAATACAGTGAGCAGTTCTTC	CASSEVQYSEQFF	-	TRBV2	TRBJ2-1	few
TGTGCCATCGTTCTGACCGGGACTAGTAACAATGAGCAGTTCTTC	CAIVLTGTSNNEQFF	TRBD2	TRBV2	TRBJ2-1	-
TGTGCCAGCAGCGACGGGCAGGGATGGGAGACCCAGTACTTC	CASSDGQGWETQYF	-	TRBV6-5	TRBJ2-5	-
TGTGCCAGCTCACCCCTAGGGGGTGACACTGAAGCTTTCTTT	CASSPLGGDTEAFF	-	TRBV18	TRBJ1-1	-
TGTGCCAGTAGACCCGGGACAGGGGGCCTCTACGAGCAGTACTTC	CASRPGTGGLYEQYF	TRBD1	TRBV19	TRBJ2-7	-
TGTGCCAGTAGTTTTGGACGGGACTATAATTCACCCCTCCACTTT	CASSFGRDYNSPLHF	-	TRBV19	TRBJ1-6	once
TGCGCCAGCAGCCTCGGAGGGTCCAGCTCTGGAAACACCATATATTTT	CASSLGGSSSGNTIYF	-	TRBV5-1	TRBJ1-3	once
TGTGCCAGCAGCCAAGAAGGTAGCAGTAAATACAATGAGCAGTTCTTC	CASSQEGSSKYNEQFF	-	TRBV3-1/TRBV3-2	TRBJ2-1	-